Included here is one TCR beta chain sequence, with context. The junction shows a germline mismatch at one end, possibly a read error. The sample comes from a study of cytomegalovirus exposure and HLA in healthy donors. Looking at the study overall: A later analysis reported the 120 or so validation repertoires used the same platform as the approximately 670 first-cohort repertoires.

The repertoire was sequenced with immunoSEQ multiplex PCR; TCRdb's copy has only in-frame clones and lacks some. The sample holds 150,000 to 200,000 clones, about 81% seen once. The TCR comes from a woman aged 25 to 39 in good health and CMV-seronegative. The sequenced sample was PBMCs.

The CDR3 sequence: CTSSSRQGVDEQYF. The CDR3 nucleotides are TGTACCAGCAGCTCCCGACAGGGGGTAGACGAGCAGTACTTC. The chain carries TRBV5-4 and TRBJ2-7; the match to TRBD1 covers 9 bases. This CDR3 contains 14 residues. The germline V gene has CDR1 SGHNT and CDR2 YYREEE (reference sequence).